The next 15 T cell receptor beta chains were all read from a single sample in a study of blood T cells in healthy people across ages (dated by TCRdb to the mid-2010s). Library preparation used 5' RACE. These reads were obtained on an Illumina HiSeq 2500. The second PCR ran for about 7 to 11 cycles and used a J-beta primer mix along with a sample-barcoded 5' primer. TCRdb handled the public reads itself, with Q25 trimming in fastp and clone calling in MiXCR, and kept productive beta chains. One record per CDR3 amino acid sequence lists the most common genes and DNA. For this sample there are fewer than 900,000 distinct CDR3 sequences; 30% to 45% appear just once. The ten top clones hold over 10% of the sample. Sequenced input: blood. The receptors were gathered from a man aged 18 to 30 in good health.

This sequence joins TRBV4-1 and TRBJ1-4; D remains unclear. V lost 6 bases and J lost 3, with 17 bases in between. The CDR3 spans 16 residues. Germline V gives CDR1 MGHRA, CDR2 YSYEKL. This CDR3 is CASRDKDARPNEKLFF. The CDR3 bases are TGCGCCAGCAGGGATAAAGACGCGCGCCCTAATGAAAAACTGTTTTTT.

This chain connects TRBV7-2 to TRBJ2-2; D unclear. This CDR3 is 14 amino acids long. Germline CDR1 reads SGHTA; CDR2 reads FQGNSA. V was pared by 8 bases and J by 6 bases, with 16 bases between. CDR3 in amino acids: CASLITLLSGELFF. In nucleotides, the CDR3 is TGTGCCAGCCTCATTACGTTATTGTCCGGGGAGCTGTTTTTT.

This clonotype has just a few counts. This chain connects TRBV4-3 to TRBJ2-7, with TRBD1 identical over 11 bases. Germline CDR1 and CDR2: LGHNA and YSLEER. CDR3 size: 16 residues. Trimming removed 0 bases from V and 7 bases from J; junction bases left unmatched: 8. The CDR3 loop reads CASSQDLGQGGNEQYF. CDR3 in DNA: TGCGCCAGCAGCCAAGATCTGGGACAGGGGGGGAATGAGCAGTACTTC.

This chain links TRBV7-2 with TRBJ2-5, with 10 bases fitting TRBD2. The CDR3 runs to 15 residues. Germline CDR1 is SGHTA and CDR2 is FQGNSA. Trimming removed 3 bases from V and 11 bases from J; junction bases left unmatched: 12. CDR3 in amino acids: CASSFGAGGRNEQYF. In DNA form, the CDR3 reads TGTGCCAGCAGCTTTGGAGCGGGGGGGCGGAATGAGCAGTACTTC.

The rearrangement joins TRBV12-3 or TRBV12-4 to TRBJ2-6; no reliable D call. V gave up 2 bases and J gave up 0 bases, with 8 bases separating them. The CDR3 consists of 16 residues. CDR3 nucleotide sequence: TGTGCCAGCAGTTTACCAGGTAGCTCTGGGGCCAACGTCCTGACTTTC. This encodes CASSLPGSSGANVLTF.

As regards this clonotype: The junction shows a germline mismatch at one end, possibly a read error. The rearrangement joins TRBV2 to TRBJ1-2; TRBD1 matches 9 bases. This CDR3 is built from 17 residues. Germline values: CDR1 SNHLY, CDR2 FYNNEI. The CDR3 reads CASSDSTGGLENYGCTF. The CDR3 DNA sequence: TGTGCCAGCAGTGACTCCACAGGGGGCTTGGAGAACTATGGCTGCACCTTC.

At least ten counts were recorded for this clonotype. This chain uses TRBV4-3 with TRBJ2-2, with 10 bases fitting TRBD1. V lost 0 bases and J lost 5; bases outside the gene matches: 6. CDR3 length equals 17 residues. The germline gives CDR1 LGHNA, CDR2 YSLEER. The CDR3: CASSQDLTGGETGELFF. As DNA, the CDR3 is TGCGCCAGCAGCCAAGATTTGACAGGGGGCGAGACCGGGGAGCTGTTTTTT.

This chain links TRBV3-1 with TRBJ1-1, with D maybe TRBD1 (6 bases). The CDR3 totals 14 residues. Germline V lookup: CDR1 LGHDT, CDR2 YNNKEL (reference sequence). Trimming stripped 7 bases from V and 1 base from J, with 13 bases between. This CDR3 is CASKVGGPNTEAFF. CDR3 bases: TGTGCCAGCAAGGTGGGGGGGCCGAACACTGAAGCTTTCTTT.

The chain uses TRBV20-1 and TRBJ1-1, with 7 positions matching TRBD1. The V segment lost 3 bases and the J segment 3 bases; nucleotides outside the gene matches: 4. This CDR3 comprises 13 residues. CDR1 and CDR2 (germline): DFQATT, SNEGSKA (reference sequence). CDR3 sequence reads: CSASGTGDTEAFF. The CDR3 region has the DNA TGCAGTGCTAGCGGTACAGGGGACACTGAAGCTTTCTTT.

The rearrangement links TRBV29-1 to TRBJ2-1, with a tentative D call TRBD1 (7 bases). Germline loops: CDR1 SQVTM, CDR2 ANQGSEA. This CDR3 spans 15 amino acids. The V end lost 3 bases, the J end lost 6 bases, and 18 bases lay between the germline ends. The CDR3 DNA follows: TGCAGCGTTGATAGGGGCAGGGGGGCTGGCAATGAGCAGTTCTTC. Translation gives CSVDRGRGAGNEQFF.

A remark on this clonotype: This may be a read error: a much more frequent sequence differs by one nucleotide. The chain combines TRBV12-3 or TRBV12-4 with TRBJ2-3; D gene ambiguous. The CDR3 totals 13 residues. V lost 5 bases and J 4 bases, leaving 10 bases between the germline ends. The CDR3 DNA sequence: TGTGCCAGCAGTCCCGTAGGGCCAGATACGCAGTATTTT. This encodes CASSPVGPDTQYF.

The V gene is TRBV30, the J gene TRBJ2-1; 9 nucleotides line up with TRBD1. The CDR3 runs to 14 residues. V shed 5 bases and J 1 base; nucleotides not matched to a gene: 3. Per germline, CDR1 GTSNPN and CDR2 SVGIG (reference sequence). As DNA, the CDR3 is TGTGCCTGGTCGACAGGGGGGTCCTACAATGAGCAGTTCTTC. Translating it yields CAWSTGGSYNEQFF.

The chain carries TRBV11-1 and TRBJ2-2; a weak D match, TRBD2 (6 bases). Trimming left V 2 bases short and J 1 base short, with 8 bases between. CDR3 length equals 15 residues. Germline values: CDR1 SGHAT, CDR2 FQDESV (reference sequence). CDR3 DNA sequence: TGTGCCAGCAGCTTAAGGCGGGAGAACACCGGGGAGCTGTTTTTT. Protein product: CASSLRRENTGELFF.

V is TRBV6-6 and J is TRBJ1-4, with unresolved D. CDR1 is MNHNY, CDR2 SVGAGI, per germline (reference sequence). Deletions cut 6 bases from V and 2 bases from J, with 19 bases between. The CDR3 contains 17 residues. DNA for the CDR3: TGTGCCAGCAGCCGAACTCAATATCTTTCTACTAATGAAAAACTGTTTTTT. It codes for CASSRTQYLSTNEKLFF.

This clonotype appeared a few times. J is TRBJ1-4 and V is TRBV14; D is undetermined. Trimming took 1 base from V and 8 from J, leaving 8 bases between them. The CDR3 loop spans 13 amino acids. In germline, CDR1 is SGHDN, CDR2 FVKESK. The CDR3 DNA reads as TGTGCCAGCAGCCAAGGCCTGCTCGAAAAACTGTTTTTT. It encodes CASSQGLLEKLFF.